This T cell receptor (beta chain) was sequenced in a study of response to subunit inactivated influenza vaccine. This clonotype was seen at least ten times. Its matching antigen is unknown. General study results and limits: Each seasonal influenza vaccination recruits few new T cells, the authors suggested.

In germline, CDR1 is ENHRY, CDR2 SYGVKD. The CDR3 is 13 residues long. Germline trimming cut 5 bases from V and 5 bases from J; bases unmatched to any gene: 2. One entry per CDR3 protein, called by TCRdb with MiXCR from the RT-PCR reads. This table holds around 200,000 distinct CDR3 sequences, roughly 8.7% found once. This chain joins TRBV10-3 and TRBJ1-5; 8 bases fit TRBD1. Sequences were derived from non-naive T cells sorted from PBMCs, sampled on the day of vaccination. This TCR came from a man in his forties or fifties who received an inactivated influenza vaccine. The CDR3 sequence is CAISQQGDQPQHF. The CDR3 bases are TGTGCCATCAGTCAACAGGGGGATCAGCCCCAGCATTTT.